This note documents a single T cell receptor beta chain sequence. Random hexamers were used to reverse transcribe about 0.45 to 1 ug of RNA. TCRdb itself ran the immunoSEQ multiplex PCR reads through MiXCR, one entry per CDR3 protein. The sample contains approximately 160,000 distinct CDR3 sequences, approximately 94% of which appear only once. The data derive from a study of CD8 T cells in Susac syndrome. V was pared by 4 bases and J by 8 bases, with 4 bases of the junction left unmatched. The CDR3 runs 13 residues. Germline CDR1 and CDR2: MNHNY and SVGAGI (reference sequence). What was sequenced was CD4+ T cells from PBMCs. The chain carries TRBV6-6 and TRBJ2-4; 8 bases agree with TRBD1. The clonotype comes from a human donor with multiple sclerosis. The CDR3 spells CASSSDRADIQYF. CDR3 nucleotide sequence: TGTGCCAGCAGTTCGGACAGGGCGGACATTCAGTACTTC.